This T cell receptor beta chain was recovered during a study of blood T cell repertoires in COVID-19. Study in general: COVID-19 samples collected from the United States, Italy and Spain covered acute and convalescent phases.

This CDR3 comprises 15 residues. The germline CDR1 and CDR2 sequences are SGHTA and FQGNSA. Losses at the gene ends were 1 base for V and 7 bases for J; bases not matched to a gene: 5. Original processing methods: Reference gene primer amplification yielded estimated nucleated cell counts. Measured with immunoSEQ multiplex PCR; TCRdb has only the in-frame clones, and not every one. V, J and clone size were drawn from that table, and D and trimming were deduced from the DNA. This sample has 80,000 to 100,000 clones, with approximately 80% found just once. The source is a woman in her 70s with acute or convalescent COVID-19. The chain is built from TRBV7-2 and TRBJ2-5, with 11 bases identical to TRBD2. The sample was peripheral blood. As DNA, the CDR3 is TGTGCCAGCAGCTTAGGACTAGCGGGGCGCGCGACCCAGTACTTC. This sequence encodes CASSLGLAGRATQYF.